Shown below are 14 T cell receptor beta chains from a single sample sequenced in a study of blood T cell repertoires in COVID-19. Only in-frame clones appear in the TCRdb table, and some are missing; sequencing was by immunoSEQ multiplex PCR. The data contain about 140,000 clones, roughly 76% of them singletons. The sample was peripheral blood. All receptors come from a woman aged 50 to 60 with active or convalescent COVID-19.

The J gene is TRBJ1-2, the V gene TRBV4-3, with a weak D call TRBD1 (5 bases). Germline CDR1 reads LGHNA; CDR2 reads YSLEER. This CDR3 comprises 14 residues. Trimming shortened V by 0 bases and J by 6 bases, and 11 bases separated the two germline ends. CDR3: CASSQEDQGHGYTF. The CDR3, as DNA: TGCGCCAGCAGCCAAGAAGATCAGGGCCATGGCTACACCTTC.

The table lists this clone with a count of one. The chain recombines TRBV4-1 with TRBJ2-7; 7 bases fit TRBD2. Per germline, CDR1 MGHRA and CDR2 YSYEKL. V trimming: 4 bases; J trimming: 3 bases; junction bases outside the gene matches: 15. The CDR3 covers 17 residues. The CDR3 loop is CASSPRGEAGDHYEQYF. In nucleotides, the CDR3 is TGCGCCAGCAGCCCCCGCGGGGAGGCGGGGGACCACTACGAGCAGTACTTC.

V usage is TRBV7-2 and J usage is TRBJ2-2; 14 bases align to TRBD2. Germline values: CDR1 SGHTA, CDR2 FQGNSA. V trimming: 5 bases; J trimming: 4 bases; junction bases outside the gene matches: 6. This CDR3 has 17 residues. CDR3 DNA: TGTGCCAGCAGCCTGACTAGCGGGGGGGCAGCCACCGGGGAGCTGTTTTTT. This translates into CASSLTSGGAATGELFF.

The rearrangement uses TRBV28 and TRBJ1-2, with 9 positions matching TRBD1. The CDR3 runs 15 residues. V dropped 5 bases and J dropped 7; count of bases not matched to a gene: 11. Germline CDR1 reads MDHEN; CDR2 reads SYDVKM. The CDR3 loop is CASSPLWDRAAGYTF. Written as DNA, the CDR3 is TGTGCCAGCAGTCCCTTATGGGACAGGGCTGCTGGCTACACCTTC.

This chain uses TRBV7-9 with TRBJ2-7; possibly TRBD2 for D (6 bases). The germline gives CDR1 SEHNR, CDR2 FQNEAQ (reference sequence). V lost 3 bases and J 4 bases, leaving 10 bases between the germline ends. The CDR3 has 13 amino acids. The CDR3 protein is CASSFAEGYEQYF. DNA for the CDR3: TGTGCCAGCAGCTTCGCGGAGGGGTACGAGCAGTACTTC.

This clone was picked up a small number of times. A read error may account for a junction end that differs from germline. The gene calls are TRBV7-7 and TRBJ2-5; 13 nucleotides line up with TRBD2. The CDR3 totals 17 residues. CDR1 and CDR2 from the germline V gene are SSHAT and FNYEAQ (reference sequence). CDR3 sequence reads: CASSLGSLAGGPETQYF. In DNA form, the CDR3 reads TGTGCTAGCAGCTTAGGTTCACTAGCGGGGGGGCCAGAGACCCAGTACTTC.

The V and J genes are TRBV9 and TRBJ2-3, with TRBD2 as a possible D gene (6 bases). CDR3 length: 16 residues. The germline V gene encodes CDR1 SGDLS and CDR2 YYNGEE. V was clipped by 3 bases and J by 0 bases, with 14 bases between them. The CDR3 sequence is CASSAGTLSSTDTQYF. The CDR3 DNA follows: TGTGCCAGCAGCGCTGGGACTTTATCTAGCACAGATACGCAGTATTTT.

This rearrangement joins TRBV30 to TRBJ2-5, with a weak D call TRBD2 (6 bases). The V end was cut by 7 bases, the J end by 5 bases, with 17 bases between. The CDR3 extends over 13 amino acids. The germline V gene has CDR1 GTSNPN and CDR2 SVGIG (reference sequence). Written as DNA, the CDR3 is TGTGCCTTCTCACTAGGGAGGTCGGAGACCCAGTACTTC. Protein sequence: CAFSLGRSETQYF.

The chain couples TRBV10-1 to TRBJ1-1; D gene uncertain. The CDR3 covers 9 residues. Germline CDR1 is WNHNN and CDR2 is SYGVQD (reference sequence). V lost 8 bases, J lost 7 bases, and 5 bases lay in between. CDR3 amino acids: CASPGEAFF. The CDR3, as DNA: TGCGCCAGCCCCGGTGAAGCTTTCTTT.

The chain recombines TRBV7-3 with TRBJ2-1; D perhaps matches TRBD1 (5 bases). Germline assignment: CDR1 SGHTA and CDR2 FQGTGA. V was trimmed by 4 bases and J by 12 bases, leaving 19 bases between them. CDR3 length: 14 residues. CDR3 protein: CASSSGSQGDVQFF. DNA for the CDR3: TGTGCCAGCAGCTCCGGCTCGCAGGGCGATGTGCAGTTCTTC. Supplemented by reference TRBV7-3 and TRBJ2-1, the full variable domain reads GAGVSQTPSNKVTEKGKYVELRCDPISGHTALYWYRQSLGQGPEFLIYFQGTGAADDSGLPNDRFFAVRPEGSVSTLKIQRTERGDSAVYLCASSSGSQGDVQFFGPGTRLTVL.

The chain combines TRBV6-2 or TRBV6-3 with TRBJ2-7; possible D gene TRBD2, 6 bases. The CDR3 has 13 residues. V was pared by 8 bases and J by 7 bases, with 18 bases between. Germline assignment: CDR1 MNHEY and CDR2 SVGEGT. The CDR3 nucleotides are TGTGCCAGCGGCCAGGTAGGAGGGAGTGAGCAGTACTTC. Residues: CASGQVGGSEQYF.

This clone was seen a few times. The chain employs TRBV21-1 and TRBJ1-6; TRBD1 is taken as the D call from the table, unchecked against the DNA. TRBV21-1 is a pseudogene. The CDR3 is 18 residues long. CDR3 amino acids: CASSHRDRSHPNNSPLHF. Here the CDR3 DNA reads TGTGCCAGCAGCCACCGGGACAGGAGCCATCCTAATAATTCACCCCTCCACTTT.

The chain uses TRBV18 and TRBJ2-7; D may be TRBD2 (5 bases). Germline CDR1 and CDR2: KGHSH and LQKENI. Trimming removed 6 bases from V and 0 bases from J, with 12 bases in between. The CDR3 sequence is 14 residues long. CDR3 sequence (DNA): TGTGCCAGCTCTTCAGGACTCGGCTCCTACGAGCAGTACTTC. It codes for CASSSGLGSYEQYF.

V and J are TRBV6-5 and TRBJ1-1; 8 bases are a match to TRBD1. Germline-derived CDR1 and CDR2 are MNHEY and SVGAGI. This CDR3 is 16 amino acids long. The V segment lost 4 bases and the J segment 5 bases; nucleotides outside the gene matches: 12. The CDR3 region is CASSSLRTGSKTEAFF. DNA of the CDR3: TGTGCCAGCAGTTCTCTCCGGACAGGGTCTAAGACTGAAGCTTTCTTT.